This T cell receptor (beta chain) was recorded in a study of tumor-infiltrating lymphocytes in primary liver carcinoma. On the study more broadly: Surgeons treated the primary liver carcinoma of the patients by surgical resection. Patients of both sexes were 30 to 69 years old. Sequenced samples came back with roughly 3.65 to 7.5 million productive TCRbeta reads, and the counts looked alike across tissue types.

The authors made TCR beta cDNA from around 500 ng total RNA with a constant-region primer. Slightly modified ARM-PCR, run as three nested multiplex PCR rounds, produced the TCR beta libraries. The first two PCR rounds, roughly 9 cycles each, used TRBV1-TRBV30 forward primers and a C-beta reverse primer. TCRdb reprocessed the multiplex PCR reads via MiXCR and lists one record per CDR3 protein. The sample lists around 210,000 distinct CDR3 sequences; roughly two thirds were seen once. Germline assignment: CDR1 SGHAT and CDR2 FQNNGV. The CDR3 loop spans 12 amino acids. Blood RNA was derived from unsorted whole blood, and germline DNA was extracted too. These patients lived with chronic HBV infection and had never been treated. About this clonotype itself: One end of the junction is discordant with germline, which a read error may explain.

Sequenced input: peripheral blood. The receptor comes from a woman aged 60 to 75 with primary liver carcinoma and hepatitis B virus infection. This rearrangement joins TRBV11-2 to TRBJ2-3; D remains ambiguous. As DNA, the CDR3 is TGTGCCAGCAGCCCAGTGGAAGGCCGCGAGCATTTT. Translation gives CASSPVEGREHF.